The T cell receptor (beta chain) described here comes from a study of cytomegalovirus exposure and HLA in healthy donors. Points on this clone: Antigen specificity is unknown.

These donors, healthy bone marrow donors, were studied. A multiplex PCR was run with 60 Vbeta primers and 13 Jbeta primers. Generated by immunoSEQ multiplex PCR, the TCRdb table keeps only in-frame clones and is missing some. The ten most abundant clones cover 0.75% to 1% of a sample with more than 200,000 clones. Broader study findings: At a 0.05 false discovery rate, a later analysis found 16,951 TCR beta sequences to be associated with HLA alleles. No immune exposure information besides CMV serostatus was available. Upon later analysis, HLA-associated TCR beta chains proved more clonally expanded than other, equally common chains.

The length of the CDR3 is 15 residues. Trimming took 3 bases from V and 0 from J; bases not matched to a gene: 2. Germline lookup yields CDR1 SGDLS and CDR2 YYNGEE. Material for sequencing was PBMCs. This receptor was identified in a woman under 40 in good health and CMV-seropositive. The chain uses TRBV9 and TRBJ1-3, with 8 bases aligning to TRBD1. Here the CDR3 DNA reads TGTGCCAGCAGCGGACAGGGGTCCTCTGGAAACACCATATATTTT. Its protein product is CASSGQGSSGNTIYF. The variable domain in full, with the rest retrieved from reference TRBV9 and TRBJ1-3, is DSGVTQTPKHLITATGQRVTLRCSPRSGDLSVYWYQQSLDQGLQFLIQYYNGEERAKGNILERFSAQQFPDLHSELNLSSLELGDSALYFCASSGQGSSGNTIYFGEGSWLTVV.